The entry below describes one T cell receptor (beta chain). Its target is unknown. Donors sampled were nominally healthy, though unrecorded immune exposures were likely. This CDR3 has 13 residues. CDR1 SQVTM and CDR2 ANQGSEA come from the germline V gene. V was shortened by 2 bases and J by 2 bases, with 9 bases between the two germline ends. The data were taken from a study of cytomegalovirus exposure and HLA in healthy donors. Study observations and caveats: Researchers reported that a few CMV-associated chains were confirmed in vitro as CMV antigen-specific. A previous analysis found most TCR beta V segments productive roughly 90% or roughly 30% of the time.

It was with 60 Vbeta and 13 Jbeta primers that the PCR ran. Sequencing was performed with immunoSEQ multiplex PCR; in TCRdb, only in-frame clones are kept and a portion is missing. Among roughly 100,000 clones listed, about 67% were seen once. This TCR derives from a woman younger than 30 in good health and CMV-seropositive. The sequenced sample was PBMCs. The chain combines TRBV29-1 with TRBJ2-5; D gene uncertain. CDR3: CSVEWFSQETQYF. The DNA of the CDR3 is TGCAGCGTTGAATGGTTCAGTCAAGAGACCCAGTACTTC. The whole variable domain, remainder taken from reference TRBV29-1 and TRBJ2-5, is SAVISQKPSRDICQRGTSLTIQCQVDSQVTMMFWYRQQPGQSLTLIATANQGSEATYESGFVIDKFPISRPNLTFSTLTVSNMSPEDSSIYLCSVEWFSQETQYFGPGTRLLVL.